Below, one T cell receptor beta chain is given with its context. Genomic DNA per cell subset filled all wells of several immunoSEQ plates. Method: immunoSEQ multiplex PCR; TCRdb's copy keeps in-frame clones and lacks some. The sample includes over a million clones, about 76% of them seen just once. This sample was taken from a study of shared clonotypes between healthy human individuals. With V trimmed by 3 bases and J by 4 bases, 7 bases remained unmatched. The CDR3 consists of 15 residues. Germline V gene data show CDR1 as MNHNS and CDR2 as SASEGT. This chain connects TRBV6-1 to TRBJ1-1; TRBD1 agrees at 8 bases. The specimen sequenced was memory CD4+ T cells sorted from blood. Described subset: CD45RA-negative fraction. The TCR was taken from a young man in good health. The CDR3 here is CASSEVDRVSTEAFF. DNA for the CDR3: TGTGCCAGCAGTGAGGTGGACAGGGTCTCCACTGAAGCTTTCTTT.